The 2 T cell receptor beta chains below were found in one sample sequenced in a study of long-term antiretroviral therapy in people with HIV. Version v3.0 of the immunoSEQ assay ran at survey level. Method: immunoSEQ multiplex PCR; TCRdb's copy keeps in-frame clones and lacks some. Of 20,000 to 25,000 clones in the sample, 86% were seen once. The sequenced sample was unsorted PBMCs, obtained 1.3 years after starting antiretroviral therapy. All receptors come from a man in his fifties or sixties with HIV.

The J gene is TRBJ2-2, the V gene TRBV30; D is uncertain. The CDR3 loop spans 11 amino acids. V shed 1 base and J shed 8 bases, with 5 bases lying between them. Germline-derived CDR1 and CDR2 are GTSNPN and SVGIG (reference sequence). In DNA form, the CDR3 reads TGTGCCTGGAGTGGTGGAGGGGAGCTGTTTTTT. It is translated as CAWSGGGELFF.

The rearrangement joins TRBV2 to TRBJ2-5; D not certain. Trimming pared 2 bases from V and 3 bases from J, leaving 16 bases between. Germline V gives CDR1 SNHLY, CDR2 FYNNEI. The CDR3 has 16 residues. CDR3 bases: TGTGCCAGCAGTGAAAGAACTTCAGTAGGGAAAGAGACCCAGTACTTC. This codes for CASSERTSVGKETQYF.